These 25 T cell receptor beta chains share one sample of origin, sequenced in a study of blood T cells in healthy people across ages. For the second PCR, which ran for about 7 to 11 cycles, a sample-barcoded 5' primer and a J-beta primer mix were used. One entry per CDR3 protein, called by TCRdb with MiXCR from the 5' RACE reads. The table shows hundreds of thousands of distinct CDR3 sequences, with around 62% occurring only once. Sequenced: blood. Receptors originate from a young man in good health.

J is TRBJ1-6 and V is TRBV10-3, with TRBD1 as a possible D gene (6 bases). In germline, CDR1 is ENHRY, CDR2 SYGVKD. The CDR3 covers 14 residues. Trimming shortened V by 11 bases and J by 5 bases, and 16 bases separated the two germline ends. The CDR3 here is CAFAPQGNNSPLHF. In DNA form, the CDR3 reads TGTGCCTTTGCCCCACAGGGTAATAATTCACCCCTCCACTTT.

Comment on this clonotype: A much larger clone differs by one base, so this may be a read error. The V gene is TRBV21-1, the J gene TRBJ1-2; the DNA was not compared with TRBD1, the D call given in the table. TRBV21-1 is flagged as a pseudogene. The length of the CDR3 is 13 residues. Here the CDR3 DNA reads TGTGCCAGCACCGACAGGGGCGGCTATGGCTACACCTTC. Translation: CASTDRGGYGYTF.

V and J are TRBV6-5 and TRBJ2-7; TRBD1 matches at 8 bases. V was clipped by 4 bases and J by 3 bases; unmatched bases: 14. CDR3 length: 17 amino acids. Per the germline V gene, CDR1 is MNHEY and CDR2 is SVGAGI. The CDR3 DNA follows: TGTGCCAGCAGTTGCTCCCTGGACAGGGCTTCGGACTACGAGCAGTACTTC. Protein product: CASSCSLDRASDYEQYF.

The rearrangement links TRBV6-5 to TRBJ1-2; D possibly corresponds to TRBD1 (5 bases). Germline CDR1 MNHEY, CDR2 SVGAGI. V was cut by 6 bases and J by 4 bases, with 12 bases left in between. The CDR3 is 13 residues long. CDR3 loop: CASRRSQGYGYTF. The CDR3 DNA reads TGTGCCAGCAGGAGGAGTCAGGGCTATGGCTACACCTTC.

In its sample, this clonotype was seen a few times. CDR3 residues: CASSEAGTYGYTF. The CDR3 bases are TGTGCCAGCAGTGAGGCGGGGACTTATGGCTACACCTTC. The V call is TRBV2, the J call TRBJ1-2, with D possibly being TRBD1 (5 bases). Germline CDR1 and CDR2: SNHLY and FYNNEI. This CDR3 is built from 13 residues. The V end lost 3 bases, the J end lost 5 bases, and 10 bases lay between the germline ends.

This clonotype was recorded only once. The V gene is TRBV9, the J gene TRBJ2-1; D remains unclear. Trimming shortened V by 1 base and J by 1 base, and 6 bases separated the two germline ends. The length of the CDR3 is 14 residues. Germline V CDR1 and CDR2: SGDLS, YYNGEE. CDR3 sequence (DNA): TGTGCCAGCAGCGTATCATGGTCCTACAATGAGCAGTTCTTC. It translates to CASSVSWSYNEQFF. Together with reference TRBV9 and TRBJ2-1, the CDR3 gives the full variable domain: DSGVTQTPKHLITATGQRVTLRCSPRSGDLSVYWYQQSLDQGLQFLIQYYNGEERAKGNILERFSAQQFPDLHSELNLSSLELGDSALYFCASSVSWSYNEQFFGPGTRLTVL.

This clonotype has just one count. The V and J genes are TRBV20-1 and TRBJ2-1; D is uncertain. V dropped 1 base and J dropped 4 bases, with 11 bases sitting between them. CDR3 length equals 14 residues. From germline, CDR1 is DFQATT and CDR2 SNEGSKA (reference sequence). The CDR3 bases are TGCAGTGCTAGAGTGACGCTAGATTACAATGAGCAGTTCTTC. Its protein is CSARVTLDYNEQFF.

CDR3 nucleotides: TGCAGCGTGAAGACAGCCCTGGAGCAGTACTTC. Its translation is CSVKTALEQYF. The rearrangement joins TRBV29-1 to TRBJ2-7, with D maybe TRBD1 (5 bases). This CDR3 is 11 amino acids long. Germline-derived CDR1 and CDR2 are SQVTM and ANQGSEA. Trimming pared 6 bases from V and 7 bases from J, leaving 13 bases between.

This clonotype was observed a handful of times. The V gene is TRBV25-1, the J gene TRBJ1-2, with TRBD1 matching over 7 bases. Germline-derived CDR1 and CDR2 are MGHDK and SYGVNS. The CDR3 runs to 14 residues. J lost 4 bases, V lost 5 bases, and 7 bases had no gene match. The CDR3: CASSPPGQIYGYTF. The DNA for the CDR3 is TGTGCCAGCAGTCCGCCGGGACAGATCTATGGCTACACCTTC.

This rearrangement joins TRBV2 to TRBJ2-6; D possibly corresponds to TRBD2 (5 bases). The CDR3 loop spans 14 amino acids. The germline gives CDR1 SNHLY, CDR2 FYNNEI. V lost 7 bases to trimming and J lost 0 bases, with 7 bases between them. CDR3 sequence reads: CASTRDSGANVLTF. The CDR3 DNA follows: TGTGCCAGCACCCGGGACTCTGGGGCCAACGTCCTGACTTTC.

V gene TRBV12-3 or TRBV12-4 combines with J gene TRBJ2-1, with TRBD2 matching 13 bases. V was pared by 6 bases and J by 7 bases, with 9 bases of the junction left unmatched. This CDR3 region has 16 residues. Here the CDR3 reads CASSEGLAGVWNEQFF. For the CDR3, the DNA is TGTGCCAGCAGCGAAGGACTAGCGGGGGTATGGAATGAGCAGTTCTTC.

The V gene is TRBV7-2, the J gene TRBJ2-3; D possibly matches TRBD1 or TRBD2 (5 bases each). The CDR3 sequence is 15 residues long. V lost 2 bases, J lost 2 bases, and 11 bases lay in between. CDR1 is SGHTA, CDR2 FQGNSA, per germline. The CDR3, as DNA: TGTGCCAGCAGCTTAAGAGGGACCTTCACAGATACGCAGTATTTT. This codes for CASSLRGTFTDTQYF.

This chain uses TRBV5-1 with TRBJ2-6, with TRBD1 as a possible D gene (6 bases). This CDR3 spans 18 amino acids. V lost 0 bases, J lost 0 bases, and 13 bases lay in between. Germline V gene data show CDR1 as SGHRS and CDR2 as YFSETQ. The CDR3 reads CASSLVRTDYSGANVLTF. The DNA for the CDR3 is TGCGCCAGCAGCTTGGTCCGGACAGATTACTCTGGGGCCAACGTCCTGACTTTC.

The chain has TRBV20-1 and TRBJ1-2, with 9 bases fitting TRBD1. In germline, CDR1 is DFQATT, CDR2 SNEGSKA (reference sequence). The CDR3 extends over 14 amino acids. The ends lost 5 bases at V and 0 bases at J; junction bases unmatched: 4. DNA for the CDR3: TGCAGTGCTTTTTGGACAGGGGCTAACTATGGCTACACCTTC. Translated, it gives CSAFWTGANYGYTF.

This clonotype was picked up a small number of times. The chain carries TRBV6-2 or TRBV6-3 and TRBJ2-3; D is ambiguous. The CDR3 runs 11 residues. V was trimmed by 7 bases and J by 7 bases, leaving 9 bases between them. Germline V gives CDR1 MNHEY, CDR2 SVGEGT. The CDR3 nucleotides read TGTGCCAGCATGCGAGGCCATACGCAGTATTTT. Its translation is CASMRGHTQYF.

The chain links TRBV7-6 to TRBJ2-4; 12 nucleotides align to TRBD2. The DNA matches TRBJ2-7 better at its end, which makes the J call doubtful. The CDR3 sequence is 17 residues long. In germline, CDR1 is SGHVS, CDR2 FNYEAQ. CDR3 DNA sequence: TGTGCCAGCAGCGCCACGACTAGCGGGGGAGGAACCTACGAGCAGTACTTC. Its translation is CASSATTSGGGTYEQYF.

The chain uses TRBV5-1 and TRBJ2-6; 8 bases fit TRBD2. Germline V gene lookup returns CDR1 SGHRS and CDR2 YFSETQ. The CDR3 spans 16 residues. The V and J ends lost 3 bases and 2 bases, in that order; junction bases with no gene match: 4. The CDR3 spells CASSSGGTPGANVLTF. The CDR3 DNA is TGCGCCAGCAGCTCGGGGGGGACACCTGGGGCCAACGTCCTGACTTTC.

This CDR3 is CASRAGGEKLFF. The CDR3 region has the DNA TGTGCCAGCAGGGCTGGGGGGGAAAAACTGTTTTTT. The chain recombines TRBV6-5 with TRBJ1-4, with TRBD1 as a possible D gene (5 bases). V was trimmed by 6 bases and J by 8 bases, leaving 10 bases between them. The CDR3 has 12 amino acids. The germline CDR1 and CDR2 sequences are MNHEY and SVGAGI.

This clonotype has only a few counts. V is TRBV20-1 and J is TRBJ2-5; the D is unclear. The ends were cut back, 0 bases at V and 3 bases at J, with 17 bases in the middle. The CDR3 has 16 amino acids. The V gene's germline CDR1 is DFQATT and CDR2 SNEGSKA (reference sequence). The chain's CDR3 is CSAREVGLLAKETQYF. The DNA for the CDR3 is TGCAGTGCTAGAGAAGTGGGGTTGTTGGCAAAAGAGACCCAGTACTTC.

The chain links TRBV9 to TRBJ1-2; 8 nucleotides line up with TRBD1. This CDR3 contains 15 residues. The germline CDR1 and CDR2 sequences are SGDLS and YYNGEE. V dropped 4 bases and J dropped 4; count of bases not matched to a gene: 9. The chain's CDR3 is CASSLAGQGSYGYTF. The CDR3 DNA follows: TGTGCCAGCAGCCTGGCCGGACAGGGATCCTATGGCTACACCTTC.

This rearrangement joins TRBV15 to TRBJ1-3, with TRBD1 as a possible D gene (6 bases). Germline V lookup: CDR1 LNHNV, CDR2 YYDKDF (reference sequence). The CDR3 is 15 amino acids. Trimming took off 4 bases at V and 0 bases at J, with 10 bases between the two ends. CDR3 sequence: CATSIDRSSGNTIYF. CDR3 bases: TGTGCCACCAGCATAGACAGGAGCTCTGGAAACACCATATATTTT. Together with reference TRBV15 and TRBJ1-3, the CDR3 gives the full variable domain: DAMVIQNPRYQVTQFGKPVTLSCSQTLNHNVMYWYQQKSSQAPKLLFHYYDKDFNNEADTPDNFQSRRPNTSFCFLDIRSPGLGDTAMYLCATSIDRSSGNTIYFGEGSWLTVV.

This clonotype has only a few counts. This chain joins TRBV3-1 and TRBJ2-6; TRBD2 is a possible D gene (6 bases). The CDR3 runs 18 residues. Germline V lookup: CDR1 LGHDT, CDR2 YNNKEL (reference sequence). Trimming removed 1 base at V and 0 bases at J, with 13 bases between. CDR3 DNA sequence: TGTGCCAGCAGCCAAGTGGAGGGGACGAACTCTGGGGCCAACGTCCTGACTTTC. It yields the protein CASSQVEGTNSGANVLTF.

This clonotype has more than one count but fewer than ten. The rearrangement uses TRBV4-3 and TRBJ2-5; D remains unclear. Per the germline V gene, CDR1 is LGHNA and CDR2 is YSLEER. CDR3 length equals 15 residues. Trimming removed 5 bases at V and 5 bases at J, with 18 bases between. The CDR3 sequence: CASSGTGNPVETQYF. CDR3 bases: TGCGCCAGCAGCGGTACCGGAAACCCTGTTGAGACCCAGTACTTC.

Regarding this clonotype: One end of the junction varies from germline; a read error may be responsible. The chain uses TRBV30 and TRBJ1-1; D ambiguous. The CDR3 extends over 13 amino acids. CDR1 GTSNPN and CDR2 SVGIG come from the germline V gene (reference sequence). Here the CDR3 reads CAWNFDKNAEAFF. The CDR3, as DNA: TGTGCCTGGAATTTTGACAAGAACGCTGAAGCTTTCTTT.

The J gene is TRBJ2-3, the V gene TRBV5-1; possible D gene TRBD1, 6 bases. The CDR3 spans 14 residues. CDR1 SGHRS and CDR2 YFSETQ come from the germline V gene. Trimming cost V 2 bases and J 2 bases, with 9 bases left between them. CDR3 in amino acids: CASSFDRYTDTQYF. The CDR3 DNA reads TGCGCCAGCAGCTTCGACAGGTACACAGATACGCAGTATTTT.